This record concerns one T cell receptor beta chain sequence. The data originate from a study of CD8 T cells in Susac syndrome. The study used healthy donors as controls matched for age and sex. TEMRA cells were enriched by FACS, and CD4+ and CD8+ T cells were negatively isolated. Between the trimmed V and J ends, which lost 7 bases and 2 bases, there was a span of 17 bases. CDR1 DFQATT and CDR2 SNEGSKA come from the germline V gene (reference sequence). The CDR3 spans 14 residues. With random hexamers, reverse transcription was performed on about 0.45 to 1 ug of RNA. It was immunoSEQ multiplex PCR that amplified TCR beta CDR3 across 54 Vbeta and 13 Jbeta. TCRdb recomputed calls from the immunoSEQ multiplex PCR reads with MiXCR, one row per CDR3 protein. The profile shows 110,000 to 150,000 distinct CDR3 sequences, around 94% of them singletons.

J is TRBJ1-1 and V is TRBV20-1; no definite D call. The sequence came from a human donor in good health. The sample comprised CD8+ T cells from PBMCs. CDR3 region: CSVKRARANTEAFF. The CDR3 DNA sequence: TGCAGTGTAAAAAGGGCACGGGCTAACACTGAAGCTTTCTTT.